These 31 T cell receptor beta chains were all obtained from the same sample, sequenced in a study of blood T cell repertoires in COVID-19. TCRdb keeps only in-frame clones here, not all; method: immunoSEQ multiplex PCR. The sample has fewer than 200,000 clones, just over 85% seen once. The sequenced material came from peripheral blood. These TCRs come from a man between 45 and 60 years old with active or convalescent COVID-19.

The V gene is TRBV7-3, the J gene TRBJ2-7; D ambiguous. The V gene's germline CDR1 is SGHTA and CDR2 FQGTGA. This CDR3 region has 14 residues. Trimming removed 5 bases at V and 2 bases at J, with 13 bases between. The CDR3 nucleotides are TGTGCCAGCAGCCCCCCCGACAAACCCTACGAGCAGTACTTC. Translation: CASSPPDKPYEQYF.

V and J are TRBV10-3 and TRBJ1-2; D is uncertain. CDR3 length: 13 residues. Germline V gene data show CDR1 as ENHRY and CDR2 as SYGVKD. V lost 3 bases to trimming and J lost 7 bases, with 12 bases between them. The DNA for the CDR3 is TGTGCCATCAGTGATAATACAGTAGGTGGCTACACCTTC. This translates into CAISDNTVGGYTF.

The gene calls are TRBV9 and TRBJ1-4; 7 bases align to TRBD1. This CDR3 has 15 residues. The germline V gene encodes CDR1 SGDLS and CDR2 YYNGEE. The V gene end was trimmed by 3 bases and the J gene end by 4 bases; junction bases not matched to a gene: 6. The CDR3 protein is CASSARGQYNEKLFF. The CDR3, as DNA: TGTGCCAGCAGCGCCAGGGGACAGTATAATGAAAAACTGTTTTTT. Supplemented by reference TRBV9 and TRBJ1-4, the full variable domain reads DSGVTQTPKHLITATGQRVTLRCSPRSGDLSVYWYQQSLDQGLQFLIQYYNGEERAKGNILERFSAQQFPDLHSELNLSSLELGDSALYFCASSARGQYNEKLFFGSGTQLSVL.

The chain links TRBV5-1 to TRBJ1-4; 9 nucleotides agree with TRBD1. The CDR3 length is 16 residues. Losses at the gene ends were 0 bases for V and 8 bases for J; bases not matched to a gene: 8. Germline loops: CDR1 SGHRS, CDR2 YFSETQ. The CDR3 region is CASSLGWGDRDEKLFF. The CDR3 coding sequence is TGCGCCAGCAGCTTGGGATGGGGGGACAGGGACGAAAAACTGTTTTTT.

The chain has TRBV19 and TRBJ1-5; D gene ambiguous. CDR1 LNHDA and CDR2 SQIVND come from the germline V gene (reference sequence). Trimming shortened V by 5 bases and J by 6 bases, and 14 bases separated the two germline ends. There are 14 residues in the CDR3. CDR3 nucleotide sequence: TGTGCCAGTAGTTTCTGGACTTCAGGTCAGCCCCAGCATTTT. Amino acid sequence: CASSFWTSGQPQHF.

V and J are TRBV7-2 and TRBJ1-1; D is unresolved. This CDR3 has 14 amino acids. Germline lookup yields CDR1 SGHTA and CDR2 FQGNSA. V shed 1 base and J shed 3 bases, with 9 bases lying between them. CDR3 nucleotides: TGTGCCAGCAGCTTAGGTGTCGTGTACACTGAAGCTTTCTTT. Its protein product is CASSLGVVYTEAFF. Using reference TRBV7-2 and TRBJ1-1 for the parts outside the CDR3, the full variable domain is GAGVSQSPSNKVTEKGKDVELRCDPISGHTALYWYRQSLGQGLEFLIYFQGNSAPDKSGLPSDRFSAERTGGSVSTLTIQRTQQEDSAVYLCASSLGVVYTEAFFGQGTRLTVV.

The CDR3 coding sequence is TGTGCCAGCAGCCGGTCGGGGTCCTACACCTTC. Protein: CASSRSGSYTF. The rearrangement joins TRBV14 to TRBJ1-2; D is unresolved. Trimming removed 4 bases from V and 10 bases from J, with 10 bases in between. The CDR3 contains 11 residues. Germline V gene data show CDR1 as SGHDN and CDR2 as FVKESK.

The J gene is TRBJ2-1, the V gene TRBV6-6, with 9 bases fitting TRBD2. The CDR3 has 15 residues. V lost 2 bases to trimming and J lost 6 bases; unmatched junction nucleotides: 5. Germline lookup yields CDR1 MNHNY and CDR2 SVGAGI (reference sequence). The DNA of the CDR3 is TGTGCCAGCAGTTACGCTAGCGGGAATTCCAATGAGCAGTTCTTC. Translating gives CASSYASGNSNEQFF.

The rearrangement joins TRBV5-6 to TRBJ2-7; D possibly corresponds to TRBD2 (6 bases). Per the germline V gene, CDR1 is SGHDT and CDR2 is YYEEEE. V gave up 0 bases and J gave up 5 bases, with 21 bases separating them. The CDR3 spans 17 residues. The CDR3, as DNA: TGTGCCAGCAGCTTGGCCATGGCTAGCGCCATTCAAAACGAGCAGTACTTC. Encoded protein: CASSLAMASAIQNEQYF.

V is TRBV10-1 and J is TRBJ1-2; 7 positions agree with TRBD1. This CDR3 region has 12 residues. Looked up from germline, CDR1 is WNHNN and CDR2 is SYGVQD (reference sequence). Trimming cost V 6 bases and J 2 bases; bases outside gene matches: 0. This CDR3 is CASRTGNYGYTF. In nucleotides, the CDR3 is TGCGCCAGCAGGACAGGGAACTATGGCTACACCTTC.

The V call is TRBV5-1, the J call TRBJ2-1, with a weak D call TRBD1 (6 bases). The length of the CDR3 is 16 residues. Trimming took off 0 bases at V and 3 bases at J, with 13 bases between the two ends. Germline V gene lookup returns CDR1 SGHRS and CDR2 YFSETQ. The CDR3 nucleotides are TGCGCCAGCAGCTTGGGACAGGACTGGGGCTACAATGAGCAGTTCTTC. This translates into CASSLGQDWGYNEQFF.

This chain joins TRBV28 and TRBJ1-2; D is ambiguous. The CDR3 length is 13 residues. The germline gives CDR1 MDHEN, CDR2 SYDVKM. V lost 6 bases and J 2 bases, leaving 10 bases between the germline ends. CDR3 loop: CASRERENYGYTF. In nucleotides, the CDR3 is TGTGCCAGCAGAGAGCGGGAGAACTATGGCTACACCTTC.

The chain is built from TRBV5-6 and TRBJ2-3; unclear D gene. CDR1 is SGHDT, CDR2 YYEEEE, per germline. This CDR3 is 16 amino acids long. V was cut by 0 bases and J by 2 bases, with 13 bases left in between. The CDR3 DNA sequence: TGTGCCAGCAGCTTGGGCAGTACACCACACACAGATACGCAGTATTTT. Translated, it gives CASSLGSTPHTDTQYF.

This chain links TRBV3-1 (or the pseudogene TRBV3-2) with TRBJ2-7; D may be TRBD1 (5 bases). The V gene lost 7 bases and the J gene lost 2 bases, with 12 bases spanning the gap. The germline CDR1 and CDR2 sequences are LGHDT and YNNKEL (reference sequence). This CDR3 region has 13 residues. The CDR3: CASMGQGPYEQYF. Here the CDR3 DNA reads TGTGCCAGCATGGGGCAGGGTCCCTACGAGCAGTACTTC.

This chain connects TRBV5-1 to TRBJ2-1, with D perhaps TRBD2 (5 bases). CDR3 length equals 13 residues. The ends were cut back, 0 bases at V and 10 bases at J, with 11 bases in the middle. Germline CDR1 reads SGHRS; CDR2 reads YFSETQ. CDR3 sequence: CASSLGSAGEQFF. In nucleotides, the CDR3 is TGCGCCAGCAGCTTGGGTAGCGCAGGAGAGCAGTTCTTC.

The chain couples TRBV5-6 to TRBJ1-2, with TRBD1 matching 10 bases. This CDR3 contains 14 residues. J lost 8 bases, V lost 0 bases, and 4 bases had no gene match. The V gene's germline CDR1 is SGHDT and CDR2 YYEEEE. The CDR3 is CASSLVDRGHGYTF. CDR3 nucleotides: TGTGCCAGCAGCTTGGTCGACAGGGGGCACGGCTACACCTTC.

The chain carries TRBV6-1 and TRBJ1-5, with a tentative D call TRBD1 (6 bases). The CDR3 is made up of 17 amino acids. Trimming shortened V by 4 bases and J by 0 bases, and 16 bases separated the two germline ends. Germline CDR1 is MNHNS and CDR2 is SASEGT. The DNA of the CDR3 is TGTGCCAGCAGTGGGGGGCTTGGCCAACGTAGCAATCAGCCCCAGCATTTT. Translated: CASSGGLGQRSNQPQHF.

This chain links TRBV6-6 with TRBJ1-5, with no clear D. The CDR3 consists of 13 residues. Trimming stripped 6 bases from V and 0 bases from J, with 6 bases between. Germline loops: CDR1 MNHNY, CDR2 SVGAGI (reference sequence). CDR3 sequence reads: CASRAPSNQPQHF. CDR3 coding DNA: TGTGCCAGCAGAGCCCCTAGCAATCAGCCCCAGCATTTT.

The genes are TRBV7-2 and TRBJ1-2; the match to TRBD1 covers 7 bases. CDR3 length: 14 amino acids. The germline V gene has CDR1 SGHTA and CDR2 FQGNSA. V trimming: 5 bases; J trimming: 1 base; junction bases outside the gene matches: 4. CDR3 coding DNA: TGTGCCAGCAGCCGCGGGACAGTTAACTATGGCTACACCTTC. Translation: CASSRGTVNYGYTF.

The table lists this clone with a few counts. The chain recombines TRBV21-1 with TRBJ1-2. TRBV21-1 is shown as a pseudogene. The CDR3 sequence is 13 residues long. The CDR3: CASSKERRDGYTF. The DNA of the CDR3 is TGTGCCAGCAGCAAAGAAAGGAGGGATGGCTACACCTTC.

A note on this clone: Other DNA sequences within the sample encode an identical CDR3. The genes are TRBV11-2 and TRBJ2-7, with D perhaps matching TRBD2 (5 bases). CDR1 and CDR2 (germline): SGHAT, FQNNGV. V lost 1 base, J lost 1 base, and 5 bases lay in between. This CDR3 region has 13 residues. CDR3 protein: CASSLGGSYEQYF. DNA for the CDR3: TGTGCCAGCAGCTTAGGCGGGTCCTACGAGCAGTACTTC. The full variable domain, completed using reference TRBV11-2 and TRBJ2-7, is EAGVAQSPRYKIIEKRQSVAFWCNPISGHATLYWYQQILGQGPKLLIQFQNNGVVDDSQLPKDRFSAERLKGVDSTLKIQPAKLEDSAVYLCASSLGGSYEQYFGPGTRLTVT.

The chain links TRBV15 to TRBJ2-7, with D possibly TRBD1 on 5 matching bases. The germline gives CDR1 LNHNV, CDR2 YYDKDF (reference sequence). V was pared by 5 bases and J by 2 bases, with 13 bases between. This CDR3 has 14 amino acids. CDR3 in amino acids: CATSGRTPAYEQYF. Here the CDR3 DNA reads TGTGCCACCAGCGGTAGGACACCGGCCTACGAGCAGTACTTC.

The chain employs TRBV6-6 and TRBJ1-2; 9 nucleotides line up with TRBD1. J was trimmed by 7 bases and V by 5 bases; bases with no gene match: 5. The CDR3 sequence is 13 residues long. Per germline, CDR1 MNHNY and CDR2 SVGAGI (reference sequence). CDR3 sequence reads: CASSIRTGAGYTF. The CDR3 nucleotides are TGTGCCAGCAGTATCAGGACAGGGGCTGGCTACACCTTC.

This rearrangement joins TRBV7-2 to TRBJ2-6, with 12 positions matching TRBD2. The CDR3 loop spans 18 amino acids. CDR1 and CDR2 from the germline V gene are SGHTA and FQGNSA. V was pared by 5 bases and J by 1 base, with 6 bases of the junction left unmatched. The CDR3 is CASSAPSGGASGANVLTF. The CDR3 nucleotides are TGTGCCAGCAGCGCGCCTAGCGGGGGGGCTTCTGGGGCCAACGTCCTGACTTTC.

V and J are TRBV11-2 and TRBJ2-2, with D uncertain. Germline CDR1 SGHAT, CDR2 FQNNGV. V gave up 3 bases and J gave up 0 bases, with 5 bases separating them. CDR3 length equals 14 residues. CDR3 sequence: CASSFTPNTGELFF. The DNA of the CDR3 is TGTGCCAGCAGCTTCACACCGAACACCGGGGAGCTGTTTTTT.

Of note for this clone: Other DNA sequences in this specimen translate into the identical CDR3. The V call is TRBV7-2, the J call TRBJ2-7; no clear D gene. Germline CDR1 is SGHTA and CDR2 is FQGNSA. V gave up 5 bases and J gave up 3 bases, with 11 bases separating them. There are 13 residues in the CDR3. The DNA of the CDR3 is TGTGCCAGCAGCCGAAACCCCGGCTACGAGCAGTACTTC. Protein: CASSRNPGYEQYF.

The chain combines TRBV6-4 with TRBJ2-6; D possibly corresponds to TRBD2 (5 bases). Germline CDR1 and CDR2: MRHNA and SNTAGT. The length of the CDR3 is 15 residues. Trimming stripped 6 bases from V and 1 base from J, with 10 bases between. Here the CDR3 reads CASRGSGSGANVLTF. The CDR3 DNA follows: TGTGCCAGCAGGGGGTCGGGATCTGGGGCCAACGTCCTGACTTTC.

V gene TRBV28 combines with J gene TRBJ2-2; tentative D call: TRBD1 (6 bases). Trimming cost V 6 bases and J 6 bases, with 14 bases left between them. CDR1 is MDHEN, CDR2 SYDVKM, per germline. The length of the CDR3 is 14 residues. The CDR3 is CASRDATGPGELFF. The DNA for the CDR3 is TGTGCCAGCAGAGACGCAACAGGGCCCGGGGAGCTGTTTTTT. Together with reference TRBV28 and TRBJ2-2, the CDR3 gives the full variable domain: DVKVTQSSRYLVKRTGEKVFLECVQDMDHENMFWYRQDPGLGLRLIYFSYDVKMKEKGDIPEGYSVSREKKERFSLILESASTNQTSMYLCASRDATGPGELFFGEGSRLTVL.

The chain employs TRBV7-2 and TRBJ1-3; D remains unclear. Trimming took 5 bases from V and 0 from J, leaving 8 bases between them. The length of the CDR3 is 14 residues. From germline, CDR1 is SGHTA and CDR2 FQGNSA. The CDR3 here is CASSPPRSGNTIYF. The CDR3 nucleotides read TGTGCCAGCAGCCCTCCCCGCTCTGGAAACACCATATATTTT.

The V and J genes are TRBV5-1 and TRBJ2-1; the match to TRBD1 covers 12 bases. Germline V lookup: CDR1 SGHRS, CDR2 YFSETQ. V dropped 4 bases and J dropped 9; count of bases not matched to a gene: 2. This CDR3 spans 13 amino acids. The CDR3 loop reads CASSGDRGPEQFF. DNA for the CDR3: TGCGCCAGCAGCGGGGACAGGGGGCCTGAGCAGTTCTTC. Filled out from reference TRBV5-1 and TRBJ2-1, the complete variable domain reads KAGVTQTPRYLIKTRGQQVTLSCSPISGHRSVSWYQQTPGQGLQFLFEYFSETQRNKGNFPGRFSGRQFSNSRSEMNVSTLELGDSALYLCASSGDRGPEQFFGPGTRLTVL.

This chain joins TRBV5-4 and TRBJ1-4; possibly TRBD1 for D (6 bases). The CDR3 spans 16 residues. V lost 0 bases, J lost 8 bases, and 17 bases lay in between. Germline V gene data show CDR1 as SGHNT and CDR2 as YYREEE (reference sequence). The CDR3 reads CASSLEAQGGEEKLFF. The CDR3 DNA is TGTGCCAGCAGCTTGGAGGCACAGGGTGGTGAGGAAAAACTGTTTTTT.